This is a list of T cell receptor beta chains from one sample in a study of blood T cell repertoires in COVID-19. Sequenced by immunoSEQ multiplex PCR; TCRdb stores in-frame clones only, minus some. The sample has about 230,000 clones, 75% to 85% seen once. The sample comprised peripheral blood. The receptor source for this set is a woman between 45 and 65 years old with acute or convalescent COVID-19. The CDR3 runs from the conserved cysteine through the conserved F or W. The D gene is left open where the match is weak. The size entry is marked missing in some rows and otherwise reads once, few, many or a size class.

cdr3_aa: CASSLVGGEGYTF; cdr3_nt: TGTGCCAGCAGCTTAGTTGGGGGGGAAGGCTACACCTTC; j_call: TRBJ1-2; cdr3_length: 13; v_call: TRBV7-9; clone_size: -; d_call: -
cdr3_aa: CASRTTHRDRVYQPQHF; cdr3_nt: TGTGCCAGTAGGACAACTCACCGGGACAGGGTATATCAGCCCCAGCATTTT; j_call: TRBJ1-5; cdr3_length: 17; v_call: TRBV19; clone_size: medium-sized; d_call: TRBD1
cdr3_aa: CASSLPGSYYGYTF; cdr3_nt: TGTGCCAGCAGCTTACCCGGGTCATACTATGGCTACACCTTC; j_call: TRBJ1-2; cdr3_length: 14; v_call: TRBV7-2; clone_size: -; d_call: -
cdr3_aa: CASRGQDTGELFF; cdr3_nt: TGTGCCAGCAGGGGGCAGGACACCGGGGAGCTGTTTTTT; j_call: TRBJ2-2; cdr3_length: 13; v_call: TRBV7-3; clone_size: once; d_call: -
cdr3_aa: CASSFRTGWVAGDTDTQYF; cdr3_nt: TGTGCCAGCAGCTTCCGGACAGGGTGGGTAGCGGGGGACACAGATACGCAGTATTTT; j_call: TRBJ2-3; cdr3_length: 19; v_call: TRBV5-4; clone_size: -; d_call: -
cdr3_aa: CASSQTGQGDTEAFF; cdr3_nt: TGTGCCAGCAGCCAAACGGGACAGGGGGACACTGAAGCTTTCTTT; j_call: TRBJ1-1; cdr3_length: 15; v_call: TRBV4-2; clone_size: -; d_call: TRBD1
cdr3_aa: CASSPGQGASGEQFF; cdr3_nt: TGCGCCAGCAGCCCCGGGCAGGGGGCCAGTGGTGAGCAGTTCTTC; j_call: TRBJ2-1; cdr3_length: 15; v_call: TRBV5-1; clone_size: few; d_call: TRBD1
cdr3_aa: CASRLADSTDTQYF; cdr3_nt: TGCGCCAGCAGGCTAGCCGACAGCACAGATACGCAGTATTTT; j_call: TRBJ2-3; cdr3_length: 14; v_call: TRBV5-1; clone_size: -; d_call: -
cdr3_aa: CASRPTGSYEQYF; cdr3_nt: TGTGCCAGCAGGCCGACAGGGTCCTACGAGCAGTACTTC; j_call: TRBJ2-7; cdr3_length: 13; v_call: TRBV2; clone_size: -; d_call: TRBD1
cdr3_aa: CASSQEAGDRAYEQYF; cdr3_nt: TGTGCCAGCAGCCAAGAAGCCGGGGACAGGGCCTACGAGCAGTACTTC; j_call: TRBJ2-7; cdr3_length: 16; v_call: TRBV4-2; clone_size: -; d_call: TRBD1
cdr3_aa: CASSVGFSGGGTDTQYF; cdr3_nt: TGTGCCAGCAGCGTGGGATTTAGCGGGGGGGGCACAGATACGCAGTATTTT; j_call: TRBJ2-3; cdr3_length: 17; v_call: TRBV9; clone_size: -; d_call: TRBD2
cdr3_aa: CAVANRAYNEQFF; cdr3_nt: TGTGCCGTCGCTAACAGGGCCTACAATGAGCAGTTCTTC; j_call: TRBJ2-1; cdr3_length: 13; v_call: TRBV19; clone_size: -; d_call: -
cdr3_aa: CASKGAKAGELFF; cdr3_nt: TGTGCCAGCAAGGGGGCGAAGGCCGGGGAGCTGTTTTTT; j_call: TRBJ2-2; cdr3_length: 13; v_call: TRBV2; clone_size: -; d_call: TRBD1
cdr3_aa: CASTYDRGGGYTF; cdr3_nt: TGTGCCAGCACCTACGACAGGGGTGGGGGCTACACCTTC; j_call: TRBJ1-2; cdr3_length: 13; v_call: TRBV6-5; clone_size: -; d_call: TRBD1
cdr3_aa: CASSPTGNQPQHF; cdr3_nt: TGTGCCAGCAGCCCGACAGGAAATCAGCCCCAGCATTTT; j_call: TRBJ1-5; cdr3_length: 13; v_call: TRBV7-9; clone_size: -; d_call: -
cdr3_aa: CASSPDPPLIEAFF; cdr3_nt: TGTGCCAGTAGCCCCGACCCTCCACTAATTGAAGCTTTCTTT; j_call: TRBJ1-1; cdr3_length: 14; v_call: TRBV19; clone_size: -; d_call: -